This TCR beta chain was observed in a study of T cell responses to AZD1222 COVID-19 vaccine. Across the study: Pooled together were second doses at about 4 or about 12 weeks. The study's findings and limits: Baseline seropositivity characterized only a handful of AZD1222 recipients. Clonal diversity may have been underestimated, and the donors were mostly white British, with more females than males. Reports say nearly half of spike-specific TCRs go after unmutated variant regions.

With regard to this clone: What it recognizes is unknown.

The CDR3 runs 15 residues. From germline, CDR1 is MNHEY and CDR2 SMNVEV (reference sequence). V was clipped by 7 bases and J by 3 bases; unmatched bases: 9. Only in-frame clones appear in the TCRdb table, and some are missing; sequencing was by immunoSEQ multiplex PCR. The data hold approximately 110,000 clones, with 89% observed a single time. V usage is TRBV27 and J usage is TRBJ2-1; 7 bases are a match to TRBD2. Sequenced material: peripheral blood, taken on day 0 of AZD1222 vaccination. The receptor's source is an adult in good health. CDR3 DNA sequence: TGTGCCAGCAAGTTGGACGCGGGGGACTACAATGAGCAGTTCTTC. This translates into CASKLDAGDYNEQFF.